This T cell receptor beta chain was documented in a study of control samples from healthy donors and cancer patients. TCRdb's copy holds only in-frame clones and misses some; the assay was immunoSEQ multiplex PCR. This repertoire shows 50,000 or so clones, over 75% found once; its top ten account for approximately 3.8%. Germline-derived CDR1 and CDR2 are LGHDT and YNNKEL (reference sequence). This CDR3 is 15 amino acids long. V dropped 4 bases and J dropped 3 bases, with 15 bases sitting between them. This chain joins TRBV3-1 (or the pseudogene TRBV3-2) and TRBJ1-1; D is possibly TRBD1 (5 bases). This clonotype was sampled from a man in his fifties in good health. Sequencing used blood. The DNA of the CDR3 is TGTGCCAGCAGCCTCACCTCCGACAGCTACACTGAAGCTTTCTTT. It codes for CASSLTSDSYTEAFF.